This TCR beta chain was identified during a study of blood T cell repertoires in COVID-19. CDR1 is SGDLS, CDR2 YYNGEE, per germline. CDR3 size: 16 residues. The junction had 2 bases not matched to a gene; V was cut back by 0 bases and J by 1 base. Authors' methods: Amplification with reference gene primers provided the estimates of nucleated cell counts. Using immunoSEQ multiplex PCR, the repertoire was profiled, and TCRdb retains in-frame clones only, with some absent. That table is the source of V, J and clone size, and D and trimming were worked out from the DNA. This sample has 150,000 to 200,000 clones, with roughly 80% found just once.

The source is a human donor with acute or convalescent COVID-19. The donor label of this sample is uncertain. Material: peripheral blood. The chain has TRBV9 and TRBJ2-4; 9 bases map to TRBD1. As DNA, the CDR3 is TGTGCCAGCAGCGTAGGACAGGGGGTCGCCAAAAACATTCAGTACTTC. This gives the protein CASSVGQGVAKNIQYF. Full variable domain (remainder filled in from reference TRBV9 and TRBJ2-4): DSGVTQTPKHLITATGQRVTLRCSPRSGDLSVYWYQQSLDQGLQFLIQYYNGEERAKGNILERFSAQQFPDLHSELNLSSLELGDSALYFCASSVGQGVAKNIQYFGAGTRLSVL.